This T cell receptor (beta chain) is drawn from a study of T-cell reconstitution after alpha-beta-depleted transplantation in children. Germline CDR1 and CDR2: SGHDT and YYEEEE. The CDR3 is made up of 14 amino acids. V was clipped by 5 bases and J by 4 bases, with 14 bases between them. Unique molecular identifiers tagged the TCRbeta library. Each CDR3 protein is one row after TCRdb ran MiXCR on the PCR reads. The sample yields 640,000 or so distinct CDR3 sequences, approximately 17% seen once. The source material was PBMCs from the stem cell graft donor, sampled from the stem cell graft. V and J are TRBV5-6 and TRBJ2-3; D may be TRBD2 (5 bases). The sequence was obtained from a human donor who donated a stem cell graft to a child with acute myeloid leukemia. This CDR3 is CASRPGIHADTQYF. In DNA form, the CDR3 reads TGTGCCAGCAGACCCGGGATTCACGCAGATACGCAGTATTTT.